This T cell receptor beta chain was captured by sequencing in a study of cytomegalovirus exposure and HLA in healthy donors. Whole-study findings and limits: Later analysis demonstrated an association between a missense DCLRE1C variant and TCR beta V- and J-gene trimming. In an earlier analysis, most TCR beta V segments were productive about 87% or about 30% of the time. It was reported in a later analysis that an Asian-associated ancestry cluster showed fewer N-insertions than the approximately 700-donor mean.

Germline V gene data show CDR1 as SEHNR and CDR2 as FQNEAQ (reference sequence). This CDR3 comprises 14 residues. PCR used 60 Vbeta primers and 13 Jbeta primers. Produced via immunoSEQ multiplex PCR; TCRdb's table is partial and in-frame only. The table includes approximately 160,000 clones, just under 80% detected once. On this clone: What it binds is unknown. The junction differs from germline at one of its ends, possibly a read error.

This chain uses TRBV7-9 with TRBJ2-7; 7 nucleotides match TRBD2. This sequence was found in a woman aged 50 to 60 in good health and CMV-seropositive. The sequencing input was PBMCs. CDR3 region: CSSSSELATYEQYF. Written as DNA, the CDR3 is TGTTCCAGCAGCTCCGAACTAGCGACCTACGAGCAGTACTTC.